These 21 T cell receptor beta chains originate from one sample sequenced in a study of T cell repertoires in cytomegalovirus infection. TCRdb recomputed calls from the reads with MiXCR, one row per CDR3 protein. In the table there are 200,000 to 300,000 distinct CDR3 sequences, approximately 9.1% of which are singletons. The sequenced sample consisted of PBMCs. These receptors were collected from a human donor in good health (CMV status not recorded). Some clones in this sample may be carry-over from other donors' samples.

This clonotype was recorded a few times. The rearrangement joins TRBV7-2 to TRBJ2-3, with TRBD2 as a possible D gene (6 bases). Germline V gene sequence: CDR1 SGHTA, CDR2 FQGNSA. The CDR3 contains 15 residues. V was cut by 1 base and J by 6 bases, with 14 bases left in between. The CDR3 region has the DNA TGTGCCAGCAGCTTAGTAGGCGGAGGGCTGGATACGCAGTATTTT. Translating gives CASSLVGGGLDTQYF.

The table lists this clonotype with a few counts. V gene TRBV5-1 combines with J gene TRBJ1-1, with TRBD1 identical over 8 bases. CDR3 length equals 16 residues. V shed 0 bases, J shed 4 bases, and the junction held 8 bases outside the gene matches. Germline CDR1 and CDR2: SGHRS and YFSETQ. CDR3 sequence reads: CASSLAQGAGGTEAFF. As DNA, the CDR3 is TGCGCCAGCAGCTTGGCTCAGGGGGCGGGTGGCACTGAAGCTTTCTTT.

The sample holds a few counts of this clonotype. The chain couples TRBV7-2 to TRBJ2-7; perhaps TRBD1 as D (5 bases). V lost 1 base and J lost 3, with 10 bases in between. The CDR3 is 14 amino acids. Germline assignment: CDR1 SGHTA and CDR2 FQGNSA. The CDR3: CASSLEGARYEQYF. The DNA for the CDR3 is TGTGCCAGCAGCTTAGAAGGGGCGCGCTACGAGCAGTACTTC.

This clonotype was counted many times. V gene TRBV7-6 combines with J gene TRBJ2-6, with TRBD2 identical over 11 bases. The CDR3 has 18 residues. V dropped 5 bases and J dropped 2; count of bases not matched to a gene: 8. Looked up from germline, CDR1 is SGHVS and CDR2 is FNYEAQ. The CDR3 DNA reads as TGTGCCAGCAGCCCCAAGACTAGCGGGATGACTGGGGCCAACGTCCTGACTTTC. Amino acid sequence: CASSPKTSGMTGANVLTF.

This clonotype was found a few times. The genes are TRBV28 and TRBJ2-1, with 15 nucleotides matching TRBD2. This CDR3 is 16 amino acids long. Germline V CDR1 and CDR2: MDHEN, SYDVKM. J was trimmed by 6 bases and V by 9 bases; bases with no gene match: 9. This chain's CDR3 is CASLGTSGGKVNEQFF. The CDR3 DNA follows: TGTGCCAGTCTCGGGACTAGCGGGGGGAAGGTCAATGAGCAGTTCTTC. Combining the CDR3 with reference TRBV28 and TRBJ2-1 gives the whole variable domain DVKVTQSSRYLVKRTGEKVFLECVQDMDHENMFWYRQDPGLGLRLIYFSYDVKMKEKGDIPEGYSVSREKKERFSLILESASTNQTSMYLCASLGTSGGKVNEQFFGPGTRLTVL.

The chain uses TRBV6-5 and TRBJ2-4; 9 nucleotides match TRBD1. This CDR3 contains 15 residues. V shed 5 bases, J shed 4 bases, and the junction held 6 bases outside the gene matches. CDR1 is MNHEY and CDR2 is SVGAGI in the germline V gene. CDR3 in DNA: TGTGCCAGCAGTCGGCCCGGGACAGGGAAAAACATTCAGTACTTC. It codes for CASSRPGTGKNIQYF.

Here the CDR3 reads CAIRQGFTGELFF. CDR3 in DNA: TGTGCCATCCGACAGGGGTTCACCGGGGAGCTGTTTTTT. The gene calls are TRBV6-2 or TRBV6-3 and TRBJ2-2; TRBD1 matches 8 bases. Trimming removed 10 bases from V and 4 bases from J; junction bases left unmatched: 5. The CDR3 loop spans 13 amino acids. Germline V gives CDR1 MNHEY, CDR2 SVGEGT.

In this sample, this clonotype turned up a few times. Being one base from a much bigger clone, this may be a read error. The chain combines TRBV7-9 with TRBJ2-6; possibly TRBD1 for D (5 bases). Germline CDR1 and CDR2: SEHNR and FQNEAQ (reference sequence). Deletions cut 4 bases from V and 8 bases from J, with 6 bases between. The CDR3 sequence is 12 residues long. The CDR3 nucleotides read TGTGCCAGCAGCTCAGGGACCAACGTCCTGACTTTC. Translated: CASSSGTNVLTF.

This clonotype was counted between two and nine times. This rearrangement joins TRBV4-2 to TRBJ2-1; a weak D match, TRBD2 (5 bases). This CDR3 has 15 residues. Trimming removed 2 bases at V and 5 bases at J, with 13 bases between. Germline CDR1 and CDR2: LGHNA and YNFKEQ. CDR3 protein: CASSQRGEGDNEQFF. As DNA, the CDR3 is TGTGCCAGCAGCCAACGCGGAGAGGGCGACAATGAGCAGTTCTTC.

This clonotype was detected ten times or more. This sequence joins TRBV20-1 and TRBJ1-2; D unclear. The CDR3 sequence is 11 residues long. Trimming took 1 base from V and 4 from J, leaving 4 bases between them. Germline CDR1 reads DFQATT; CDR2 reads SNEGSKA (reference sequence). The CDR3 reads CSARVPYGYTF. For the CDR3, the DNA is TGCAGTGCTAGAGTCCCCTATGGCTACACCTTC.

This sequence joins TRBV20-1 and TRBJ2-3; D may correspond to TRBD1 or TRBD2 (5 bases each). The CDR3 is made up of 14 amino acids. Germline V lookup: CDR1 DFQATT, CDR2 SNEGSKA (reference sequence). V lost 0 bases and J lost 6, with 13 bases in between. The CDR3 DNA follows: TGCAGTGCTAGAGATGGGACGAAGGTGGATACGCAGTATTTT. This sequence encodes CSARDGTKVDTQYF.

The table lists this clonotype with a few counts. The chain carries TRBV5-1 and TRBJ1-2; D possibly corresponds to TRBD1 (5 bases). Deletions cut 3 bases from V and 1 base from J, with 28 bases between. The germline V gene encodes CDR1 SGHRS and CDR2 YFSETQ. The CDR3 runs to 20 residues. The CDR3 protein is CASSSRVTQGASTINYGYTF. The CDR3 coding sequence is TGCGCCAGCAGCTCCCGAGTAACGCAGGGCGCATCAACGATTAACTATGGCTACACCTTC.

This clonotype was observed many times. The chain is built from TRBV4-3 and TRBJ2-5; 13 positions agree with TRBD2. CDR3 size: 18 residues. Germline lookup yields CDR1 LGHNA and CDR2 YSLEER. The V gene end was trimmed by 4 bases and the J gene end by 5 bases; junction bases not matched to a gene: 13. The CDR3 nucleotides read TGCGCCAGCAGCCCCCAACCGGGACTAGCGGGGCCTGGGGAGACCCAGTACTTC. Translation: CASSPQPGLAGPGETQYF.

This chain links TRBV28 with TRBJ1-1, with D tentatively TRBD1 (5 bases). The germline V gene encodes CDR1 MDHEN and CDR2 SYDVKM. This CDR3 region has 16 residues. V lost 2 bases, J lost 10 bases, and 23 bases lay in between. CDR3 amino acids: CASSLPSGLKDGIAFF. Here the CDR3 DNA reads TGTGCCAGCAGTTTACCATCGGGACTGAAAGACGGGATAGCTTTCTTT.

The sample holds many counts of this clonotype. The chain has TRBV7-2 and TRBJ1-4; 8 positions match TRBD1. Germline values: CDR1 SGHTA, CDR2 FQGNSA. CDR3 length equals 16 residues. J gave up 2 bases and V 6 bases, and 8 bases lay outside the gene matches. Here the CDR3 DNA reads TGTGCCAGCAGTCCGCAGGGGGCGGGCACTAATGAAAAACTGTTTTTT. This translates into CASSPQGAGTNEKLFF. The whole variable domain, remainder taken from reference TRBV7-2 and TRBJ1-4, is GAGVSQSPSNKVTEKGKDVELRCDPISGHTALYWYRQSLGQGLEFLIYFQGNSAPDKSGLPSDRFSAERTGGSVSTLTIQRTQQEDSAVYLCASSPQGAGTNEKLFFGSGTQLSVL.

The chain couples TRBV7-2 to TRBJ2-1, with TRBD1 matching 11 bases. The germline CDR1 and CDR2 sequences are SGHTA and FQGNSA. This CDR3 comprises 16 residues. J was trimmed by 5 bases and V by 2 bases; bases with no gene match: 5. The CDR3 DNA reads TGTGCCAGCAGCTTAAGTAGGACAGGGGGCCACAATGAGCAGTTCTTC. Encoded protein: CASSLSRTGGHNEQFF.

This rearrangement joins TRBV29-1 to TRBJ2-5, with no clear D. This CDR3 spans 12 amino acids. Trimming took off 4 bases at V and 5 bases at J, with 11 bases between the two ends. CDR1 SQVTM and CDR2 ANQGSEA come from the germline V gene. CDR3 protein: CSVVVLQETQYF. The CDR3 DNA sequence: TGCAGCGTTGTGGTCCTCCAGGAGACCCAGTACTTC.

Many counts were recorded for this clonotype. The rearrangement uses TRBV20-1 and TRBJ1-5, with 10 bases matching TRBD1. V lost 2 bases to trimming and J lost 0 bases; unmatched junction nucleotides: 7. Germline V gives CDR1 DFQATT, CDR2 SNEGSKA (reference sequence). The CDR3 is 17 residues long. The CDR3 DNA follows: TGCAGTGCTAGAATCGGGACAGGGGCTTATAGCAATCAGCCCCAGCATTTT. Its translation: CSARIGTGAYSNQPQHF.

The chain uses TRBV19 and TRBJ1-5; D might be TRBD1 (6 bases). Germline-derived CDR1 and CDR2 are LNHDA and SQIVND (reference sequence). Between the trimmed V and J ends, which lost 10 bases and 1 base, there was a span of 11 bases. The CDR3 is 13 residues long. CDR3 bases: TGTGCCACCGGACAGCGCAGCAATCAGCCCCAGCATTTT. Protein: CATGQRSNQPQHF.

This clonotype showed up many times. This chain joins TRBV11-2 and TRBJ2-5, with unresolved D. Deletions cut 0 bases from V and 2 bases from J, with 7 bases between. Germline V gene data show CDR1 as SGHAT and CDR2 as FQNNGV. The CDR3 runs to 14 residues. DNA of the CDR3: TGTGCCAGCAGCTTAGATAGTATACAAGAGACCCAGTACTTC. Residues: CASSLDSIQETQYF.

Ten or more counts support this clonotype. This chain joins TRBV7-2 and TRBJ2-7, with D perhaps matching TRBD2 (6 bases). The CDR3 spans 15 residues. V dropped 1 base and J dropped 2 bases, with 12 bases sitting between them. Germline assignment: CDR1 SGHTA and CDR2 FQGNSA. Here the CDR3 reads CASSLGAGRTYEQYF. CDR3 DNA: TGTGCCAGCAGCTTAGGGGCAGGGAGGACCTACGAGCAGTACTTC.